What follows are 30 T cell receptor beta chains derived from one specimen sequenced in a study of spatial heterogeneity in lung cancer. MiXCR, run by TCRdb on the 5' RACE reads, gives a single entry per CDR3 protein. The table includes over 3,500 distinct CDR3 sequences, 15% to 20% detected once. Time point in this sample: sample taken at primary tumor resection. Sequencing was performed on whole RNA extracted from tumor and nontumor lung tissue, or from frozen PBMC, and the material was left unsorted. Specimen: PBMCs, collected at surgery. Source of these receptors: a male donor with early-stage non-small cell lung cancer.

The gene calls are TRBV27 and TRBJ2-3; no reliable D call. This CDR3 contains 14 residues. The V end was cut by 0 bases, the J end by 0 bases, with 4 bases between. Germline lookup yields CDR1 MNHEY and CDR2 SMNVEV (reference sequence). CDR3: CASSLSLSTDTQYF. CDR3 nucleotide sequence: TGTGCCAGCAGTTTATCACTGAGCACAGATACGCAGTATTTT.

The CDR3 DNA reads TGTGCCAGCACTCGGAGGGGCCTAGCGGGGGAGAACAATGAGCAGTTCTTC. It is translated as CASTRRGLAGENNEQFF. The chain carries TRBV2 and TRBJ2-1; TRBD2 matches 10 bases. Germline CDR1 is SNHLY and CDR2 is FYNNEI. The CDR3 consists of 17 residues. V shed 7 bases and J 5 bases; nucleotides not matched to a gene: 14. The full variable domain, rest sourced from reference TRBV2 and TRBJ2-1, is EPEVTQTPSHQVTQMGQEVILRCVPISNHLYFYWYRQILGQKVEFLVSFYNNEISEKSEIFDDQFSVERPDGSNFTLKIRSTKLEDSAMYFCASTRRGLAGENNEQFFGPGTRLTVL.

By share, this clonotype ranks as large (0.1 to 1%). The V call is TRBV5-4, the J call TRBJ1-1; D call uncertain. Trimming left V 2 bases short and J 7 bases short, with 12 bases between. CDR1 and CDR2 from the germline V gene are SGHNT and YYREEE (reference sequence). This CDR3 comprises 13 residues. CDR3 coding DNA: TGTGCCAGCAGCTTCGAGACAAGCAATGAAGCTTTCTTT. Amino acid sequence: CASSFETSNEAFF. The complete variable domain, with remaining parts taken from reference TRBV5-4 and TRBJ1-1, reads ETGVTQSPTHLIKTRGQQVTLRCSSQSGHNTVSWYQQALGQGPQFIFQYYREEENGRGNFPPRFSGLQFPNYSSELNVNALELDDSALYLCASSFETSNEAFFGQGTRLTVV.

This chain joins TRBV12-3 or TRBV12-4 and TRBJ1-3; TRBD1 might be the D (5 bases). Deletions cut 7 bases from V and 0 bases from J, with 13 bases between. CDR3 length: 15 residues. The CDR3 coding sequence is TGTGCCAGCATAACTACCGGGGGCTCTGGAAACACCATATATTTT. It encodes CASITTGGSGNTIYF.

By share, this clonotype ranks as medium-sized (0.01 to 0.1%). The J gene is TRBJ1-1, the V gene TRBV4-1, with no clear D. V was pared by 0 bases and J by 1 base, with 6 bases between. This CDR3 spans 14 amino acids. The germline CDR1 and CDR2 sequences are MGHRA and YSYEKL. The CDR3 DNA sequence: TGCGCCAGCAGCCAAGAAGGAACGAACACTGAAGCTTTCTTT. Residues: CASSQEGTNTEAFF.

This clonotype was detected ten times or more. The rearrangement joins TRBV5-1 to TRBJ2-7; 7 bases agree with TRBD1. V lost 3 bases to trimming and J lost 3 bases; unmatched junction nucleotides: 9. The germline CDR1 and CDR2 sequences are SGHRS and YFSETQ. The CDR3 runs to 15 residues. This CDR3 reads CASSSTGQGVYEQYF. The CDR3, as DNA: TGCGCCAGCAGCTCGACAGGGCAGGGGGTCTACGAGCAGTACTTC. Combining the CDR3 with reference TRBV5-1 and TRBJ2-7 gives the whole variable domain KAGVTQTPRYLIKTRGQQVTLSCSPISGHRSVSWYQQTPGQGLQFLFEYFSETQRNKGNFPGRFSGRQFSNSRSEMNVSTLELGDSALYLCASSSTGQGVYEQYFGPGTRLTVT.

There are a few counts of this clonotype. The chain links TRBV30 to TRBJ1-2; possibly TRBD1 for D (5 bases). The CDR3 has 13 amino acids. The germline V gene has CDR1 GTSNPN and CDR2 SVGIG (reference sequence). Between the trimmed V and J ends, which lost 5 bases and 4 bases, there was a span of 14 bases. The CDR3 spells CAWGTSGSYGYTF. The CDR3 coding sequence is TGTGCCTGGGGGACCAGTGGGTCCTATGGCTACACCTTC.

This CDR3 is CASSPPAGPQYF. Here the CDR3 DNA reads TGTGCCAGCAGCCCCCCCGCGGGGCCCCAGTACTTC. The chain recombines TRBV7-3 with TRBJ2-5, with a weak D call TRBD2 (6 bases). Trimming shortened V by 5 bases and J by 9 bases, and 13 bases separated the two germline ends. CDR1 SGHTA and CDR2 FQGTGA come from the germline V gene. The CDR3 totals 12 residues.

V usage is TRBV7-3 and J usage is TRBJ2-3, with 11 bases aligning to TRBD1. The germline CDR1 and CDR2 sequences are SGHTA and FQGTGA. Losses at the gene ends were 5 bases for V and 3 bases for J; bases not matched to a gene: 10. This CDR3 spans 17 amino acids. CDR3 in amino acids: CASSRPPGQGATDTQYF. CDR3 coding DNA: TGTGCCAGCAGCCGACCTCCAGGACAGGGGGCGACAGATACGCAGTATTTT.

CDR3 sequence: CASSELADEQFF. CDR3 sequence (DNA): TGTGCCAGCAGTGAGCTAGCCGATGAGCAGTTCTTC. This sequence joins TRBV2 and TRBJ2-1; weak D call: TRBD2 (5 bases). This CDR3 region has 12 residues. The V and J ends lost 3 bases and 8 bases respectively, with 8 bases between them. Germline assignment: CDR1 SNHLY and CDR2 FYNNEI.

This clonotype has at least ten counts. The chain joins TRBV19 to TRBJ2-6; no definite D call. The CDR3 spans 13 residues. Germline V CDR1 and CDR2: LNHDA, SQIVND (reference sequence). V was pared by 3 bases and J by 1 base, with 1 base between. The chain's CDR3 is CASSISGANVLTF. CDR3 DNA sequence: TGTGCCAGTAGTATTTCTGGGGCCAACGTCCTGACTTTC. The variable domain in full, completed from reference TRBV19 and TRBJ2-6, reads DGGITQSPKYLFRKEGQNVTLSCEQNLNHDAMYWYRQDPGQGLRLIYYSQIVNDFQKGDIAEGYSVSREKKESFPLTVTSAQKNPTAFYLCASSISGANVLTFGAGSRLTVL.

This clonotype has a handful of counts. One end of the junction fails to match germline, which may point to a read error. The CDR3 DNA follows: TGTGCCACCAGCGTAGACAACATTCAGTACTTC. Encoded protein: CATSVDNIQYF. The chain uses TRBV9 and TRBJ2-4, with D unresolved. This CDR3 comprises 11 residues. Germline V gives CDR1 SGDLS, CDR2 YYNGEE.

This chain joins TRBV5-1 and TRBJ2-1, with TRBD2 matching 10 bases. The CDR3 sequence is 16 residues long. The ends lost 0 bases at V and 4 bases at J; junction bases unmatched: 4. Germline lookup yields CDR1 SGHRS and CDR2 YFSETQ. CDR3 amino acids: CASSLAGTSVYNEQFF. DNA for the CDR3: TGCGCCAGCAGCTTGGCCGGGACTAGCGTATACAATGAGCAGTTCTTC.

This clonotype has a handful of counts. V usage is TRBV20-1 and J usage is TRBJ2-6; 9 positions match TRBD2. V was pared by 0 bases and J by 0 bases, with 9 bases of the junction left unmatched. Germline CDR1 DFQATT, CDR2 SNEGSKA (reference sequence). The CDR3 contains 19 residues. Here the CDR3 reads CSARDQRLAAYSGANVLTF. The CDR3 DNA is TGCAGTGCTAGAGATCAGAGACTAGCGGCCTACTCTGGGGCCAACGTCCTGACTTTC.

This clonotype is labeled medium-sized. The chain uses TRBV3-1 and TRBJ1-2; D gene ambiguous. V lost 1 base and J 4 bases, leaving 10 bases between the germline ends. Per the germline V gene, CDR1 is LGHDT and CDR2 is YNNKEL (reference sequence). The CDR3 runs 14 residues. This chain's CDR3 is CASSQGPAGYGYTF. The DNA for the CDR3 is TGTGCCAGCAGCCAAGGTCCGGCAGGCTATGGCTACACCTTC.

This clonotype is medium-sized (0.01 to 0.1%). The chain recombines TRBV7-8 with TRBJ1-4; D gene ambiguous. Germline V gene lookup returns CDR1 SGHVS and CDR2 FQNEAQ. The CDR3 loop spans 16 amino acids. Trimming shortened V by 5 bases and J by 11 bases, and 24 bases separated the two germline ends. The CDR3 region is CASSLTPGRPATKLFF. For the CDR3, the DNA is TGTGCCAGCAGCCTCACGCCTGGACGCCCAGCCACCAAACTGTTTTTT.

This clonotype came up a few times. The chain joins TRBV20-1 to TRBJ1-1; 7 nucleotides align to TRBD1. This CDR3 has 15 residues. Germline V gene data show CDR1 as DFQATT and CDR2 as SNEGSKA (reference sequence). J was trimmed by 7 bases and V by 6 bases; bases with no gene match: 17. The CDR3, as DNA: TGCAGTGCACAAGGCCCGGAAGGGGGCATTGGTGAAGCTTTCTTT. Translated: CSAQGPEGGIGEAFF.

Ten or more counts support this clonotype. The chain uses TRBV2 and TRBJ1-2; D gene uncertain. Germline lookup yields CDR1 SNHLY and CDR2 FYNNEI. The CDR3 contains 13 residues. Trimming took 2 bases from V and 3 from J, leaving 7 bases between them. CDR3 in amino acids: CASSELTDYGYTF. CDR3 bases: TGTGCCAGCAGTGAATTAACAGACTATGGCTACACCTTC.

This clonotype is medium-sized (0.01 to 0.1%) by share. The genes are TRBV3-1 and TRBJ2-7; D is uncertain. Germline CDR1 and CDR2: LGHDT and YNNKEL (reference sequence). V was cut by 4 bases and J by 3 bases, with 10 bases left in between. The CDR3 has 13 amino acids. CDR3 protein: CASSPAPNYEQYF. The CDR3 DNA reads TGTGCCAGCAGCCCAGCACCCAACTACGAGCAGTACTTC.

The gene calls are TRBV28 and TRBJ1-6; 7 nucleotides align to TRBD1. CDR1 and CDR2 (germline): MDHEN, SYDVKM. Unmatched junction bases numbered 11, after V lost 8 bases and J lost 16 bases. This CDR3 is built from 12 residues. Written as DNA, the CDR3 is TGTGCCAGCGCTGGGGGGACAGAGGTTCTCCACTTT. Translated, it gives CASAGGTEVLHF.

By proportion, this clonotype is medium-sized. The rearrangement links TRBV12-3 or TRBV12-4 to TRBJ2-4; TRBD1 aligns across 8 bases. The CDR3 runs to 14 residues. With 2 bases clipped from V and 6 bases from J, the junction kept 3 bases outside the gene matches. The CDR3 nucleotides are TGTGCCAGCAGTTTACAAGGACAGGGAAACATTCAGTACTTC. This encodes CASSLQGQGNIQYF.

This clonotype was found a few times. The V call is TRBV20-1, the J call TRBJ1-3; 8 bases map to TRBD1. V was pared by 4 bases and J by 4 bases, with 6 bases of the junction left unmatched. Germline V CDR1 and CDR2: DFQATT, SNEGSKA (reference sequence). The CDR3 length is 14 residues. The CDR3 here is CSAIPRGQGNTIYF. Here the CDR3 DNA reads TGCAGTGCTATTCCCAGGGGGCAAGGAAACACCATATATTTT.

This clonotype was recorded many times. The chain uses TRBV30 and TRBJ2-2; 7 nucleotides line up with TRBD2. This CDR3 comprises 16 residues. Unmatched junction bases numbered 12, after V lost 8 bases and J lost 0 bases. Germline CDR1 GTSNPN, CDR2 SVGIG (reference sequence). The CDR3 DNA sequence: TGTGCCGTAGCTATCAGCGGGGACCCGAACACCGGGGAGCTGTTTTTT. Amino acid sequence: CAVAISGDPNTGELFF.

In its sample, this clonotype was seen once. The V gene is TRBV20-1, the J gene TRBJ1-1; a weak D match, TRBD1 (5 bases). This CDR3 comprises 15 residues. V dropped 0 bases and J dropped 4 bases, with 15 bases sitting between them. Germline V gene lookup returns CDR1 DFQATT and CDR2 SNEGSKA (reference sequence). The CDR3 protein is CSARDPQAKGTEAFF. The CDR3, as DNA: TGCAGTGCTAGAGATCCACAGGCAAAAGGCACTGAAGCTTTCTTT.

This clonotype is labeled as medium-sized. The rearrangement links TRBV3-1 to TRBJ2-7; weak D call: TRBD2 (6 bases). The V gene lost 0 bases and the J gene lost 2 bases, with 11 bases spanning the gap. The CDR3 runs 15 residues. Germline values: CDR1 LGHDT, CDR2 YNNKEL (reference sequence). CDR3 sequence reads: CASSQDLATPYEQYF. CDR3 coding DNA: TGTGCCAGCAGCCAAGACCTAGCGACCCCCTACGAGCAGTACTTC.

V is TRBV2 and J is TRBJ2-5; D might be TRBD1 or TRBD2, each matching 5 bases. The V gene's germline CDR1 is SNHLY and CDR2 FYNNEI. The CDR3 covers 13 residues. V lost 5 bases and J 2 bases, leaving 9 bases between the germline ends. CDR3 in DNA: TGTGCCAGCAGTCCCGAGGGGCAAGAGACCCAGTACTTC. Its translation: CASSPEGQETQYF.

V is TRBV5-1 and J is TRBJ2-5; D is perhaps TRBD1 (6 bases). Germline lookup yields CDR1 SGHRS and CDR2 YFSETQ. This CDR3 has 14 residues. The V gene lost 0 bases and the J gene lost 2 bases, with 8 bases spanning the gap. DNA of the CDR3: TGCGCCAGCAGCTTGGGGACAGCTCAAGAGACCCAGTACTTC. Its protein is CASSLGTAQETQYF.

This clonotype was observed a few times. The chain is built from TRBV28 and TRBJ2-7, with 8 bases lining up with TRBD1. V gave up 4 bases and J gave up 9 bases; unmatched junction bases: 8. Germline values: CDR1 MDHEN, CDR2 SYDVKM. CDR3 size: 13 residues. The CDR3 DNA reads TGTGCCAGCAGTTGGGGACAGGCGATAGGGCAGTACTTC. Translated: CASSWGQAIGQYF.

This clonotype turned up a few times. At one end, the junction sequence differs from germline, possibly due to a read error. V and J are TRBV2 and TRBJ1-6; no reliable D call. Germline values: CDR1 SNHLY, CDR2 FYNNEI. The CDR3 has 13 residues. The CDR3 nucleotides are TGTGCCAGCAGTGGGTCCTTTAATTCACCCCTCCACTTT. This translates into CASSGSFNSPLHF.

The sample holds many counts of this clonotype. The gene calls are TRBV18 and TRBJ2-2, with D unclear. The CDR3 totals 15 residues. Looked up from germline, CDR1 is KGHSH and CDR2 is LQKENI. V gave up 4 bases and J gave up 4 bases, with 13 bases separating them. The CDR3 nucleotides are TGTGCCAGCTCACGAGAATCATCGGGCACCGGGGAGCTGTTTTTT. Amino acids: CASSRESSGTGELFF.